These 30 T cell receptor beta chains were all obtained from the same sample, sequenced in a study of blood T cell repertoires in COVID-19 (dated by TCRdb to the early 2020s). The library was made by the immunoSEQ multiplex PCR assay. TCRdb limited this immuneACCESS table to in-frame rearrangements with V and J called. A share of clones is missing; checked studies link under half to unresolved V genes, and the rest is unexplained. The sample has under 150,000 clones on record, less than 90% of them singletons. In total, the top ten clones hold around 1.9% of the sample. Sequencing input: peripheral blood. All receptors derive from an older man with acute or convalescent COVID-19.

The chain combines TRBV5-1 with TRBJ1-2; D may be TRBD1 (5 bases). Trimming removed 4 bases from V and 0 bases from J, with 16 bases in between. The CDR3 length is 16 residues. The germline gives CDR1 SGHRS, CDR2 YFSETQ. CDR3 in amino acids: CASSPTPGSPNYGYTF. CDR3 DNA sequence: TGCGCCAGCAGCCCCACCCCAGGGTCCCCTAACTATGGCTACACCTTC. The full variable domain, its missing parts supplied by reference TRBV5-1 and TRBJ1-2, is KAGVTQTPRYLIKTRGQQVTLSCSPISGHRSVSWYQQTPGQGLQFLFEYFSETQRNKGNFPGRFSGRQFSNSRSEMNVSTLELGDSALYLCASSPTPGSPNYGYTFGSGTRLTVV.

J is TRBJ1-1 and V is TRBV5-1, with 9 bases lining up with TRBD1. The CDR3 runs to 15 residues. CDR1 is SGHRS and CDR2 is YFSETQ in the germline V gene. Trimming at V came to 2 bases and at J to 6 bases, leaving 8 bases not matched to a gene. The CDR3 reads CASSFWGQGTPEAFF. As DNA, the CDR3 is TGCGCCAGCAGCTTTTGGGGACAGGGAACTCCTGAAGCTTTCTTT.

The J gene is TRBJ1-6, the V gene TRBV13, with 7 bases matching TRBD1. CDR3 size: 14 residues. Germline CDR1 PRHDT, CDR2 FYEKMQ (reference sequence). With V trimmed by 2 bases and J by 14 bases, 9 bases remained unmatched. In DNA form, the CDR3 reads TGTGCCAGCAGCTTAACAGGGGTTTCGTCAGCCCTCCACTTT. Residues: CASSLTGVSSALHF.

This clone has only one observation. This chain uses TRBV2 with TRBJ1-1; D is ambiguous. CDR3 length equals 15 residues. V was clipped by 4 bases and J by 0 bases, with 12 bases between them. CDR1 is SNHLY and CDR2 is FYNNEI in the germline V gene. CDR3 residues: CASSVAEAMNTEAFF. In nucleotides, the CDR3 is TGTGCCAGCAGTGTGGCCGAGGCTATGAACACTGAAGCTTTCTTT.

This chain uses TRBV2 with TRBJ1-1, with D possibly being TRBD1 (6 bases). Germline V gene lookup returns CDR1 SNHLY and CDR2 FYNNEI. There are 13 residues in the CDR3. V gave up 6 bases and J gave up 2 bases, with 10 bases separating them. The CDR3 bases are TGTGCCAGCAGCGGACAGTTTAACACTGAAGCTTTCTTT. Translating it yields CASSGQFNTEAFF.

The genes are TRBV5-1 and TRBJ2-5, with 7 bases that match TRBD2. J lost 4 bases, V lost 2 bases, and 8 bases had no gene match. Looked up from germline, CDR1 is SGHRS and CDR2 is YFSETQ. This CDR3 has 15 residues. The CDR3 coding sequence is TGCGCCAGCAGCTTCGGTTGGGGGGGTCGAGAGACCCAGTACTTC. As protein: CASSFGWGGRETQYF.

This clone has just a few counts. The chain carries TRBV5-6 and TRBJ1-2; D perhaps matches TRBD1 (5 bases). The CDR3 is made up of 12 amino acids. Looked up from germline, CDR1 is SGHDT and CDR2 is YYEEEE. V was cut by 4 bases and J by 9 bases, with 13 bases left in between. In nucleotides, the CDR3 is TGTGCCAGCAGCCGTGGGACTTCTCGCTACACCTTC. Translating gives CASSRGTSRYTF.

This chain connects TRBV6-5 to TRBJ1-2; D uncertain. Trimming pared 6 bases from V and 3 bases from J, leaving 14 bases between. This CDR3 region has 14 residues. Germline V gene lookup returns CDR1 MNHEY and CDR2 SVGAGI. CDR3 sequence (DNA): TGTGCCAGCAGAGAGGGTGGGAGGGACTATGGCTACACCTTC. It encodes CASREGGRDYGYTF.

CDR3 sequence: CAISDTGPYGYTF. The CDR3 bases are TGTGCCATCAGTGACACAGGACCATATGGCTACACCTTC. The chain is built from TRBV10-3 and TRBJ1-2; D is possibly TRBD1 (5 bases). The CDR3 consists of 13 residues. Germline values: CDR1 ENHRY, CDR2 SYGVKD. V dropped 3 bases and J dropped 5 bases, with 10 bases sitting between them.

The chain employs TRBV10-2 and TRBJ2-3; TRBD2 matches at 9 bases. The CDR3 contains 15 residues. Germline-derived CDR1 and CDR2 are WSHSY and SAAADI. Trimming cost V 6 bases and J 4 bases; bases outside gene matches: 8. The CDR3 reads CASRGTSFFSDTQYF. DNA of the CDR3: TGCGCCAGCAGGGGGACTAGCTTTTTTTCAGATACGCAGTATTTT.

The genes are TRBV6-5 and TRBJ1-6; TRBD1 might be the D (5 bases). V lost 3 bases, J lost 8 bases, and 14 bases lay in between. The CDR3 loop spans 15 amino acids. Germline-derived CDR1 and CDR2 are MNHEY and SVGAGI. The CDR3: CASSYFRQGDSPLHF. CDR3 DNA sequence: TGTGCCAGCAGTTATTTTCGGCAGGGCGATTCACCCCTCCACTTT.

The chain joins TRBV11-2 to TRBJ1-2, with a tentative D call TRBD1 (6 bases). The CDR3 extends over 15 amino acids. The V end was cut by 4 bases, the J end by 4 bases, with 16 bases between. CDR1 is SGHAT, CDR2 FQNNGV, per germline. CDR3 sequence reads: CASSSPGGPIYGYTF. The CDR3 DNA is TGTGCCAGCAGCTCACCGGGGGGCCCAATCTATGGCTACACCTTC. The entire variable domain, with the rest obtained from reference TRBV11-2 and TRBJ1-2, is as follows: EAGVAQSPRYKIIEKRQSVAFWCNPISGHATLYWYQQILGQGPKLLIQFQNNGVVDDSQLPKDRFSAERLKGVDSTLKIQPAKLEDSAVYLCASSSPGGPIYGYTFGSGTRLTVV.

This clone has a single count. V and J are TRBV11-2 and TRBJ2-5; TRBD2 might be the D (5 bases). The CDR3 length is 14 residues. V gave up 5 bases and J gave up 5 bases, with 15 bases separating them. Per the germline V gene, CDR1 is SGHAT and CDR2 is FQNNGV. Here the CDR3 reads CASSPEREWETQYF. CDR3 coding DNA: TGTGCCAGCAGCCCTGAAAGGGAGTGGGAGACCCAGTACTTC.

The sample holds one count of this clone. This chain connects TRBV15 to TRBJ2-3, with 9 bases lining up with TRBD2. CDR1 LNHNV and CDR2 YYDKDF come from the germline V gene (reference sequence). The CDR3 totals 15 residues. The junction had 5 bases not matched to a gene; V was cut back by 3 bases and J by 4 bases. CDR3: CATSRGGGASDTQYF. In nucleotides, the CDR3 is TGTGCCACCAGCAGGGGCGGGGGGGCCTCAGATACGCAGTATTTT. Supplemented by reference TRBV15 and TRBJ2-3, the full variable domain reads DAMVIQNPRYQVTQFGKPVTLSCSQTLNHNVMYWYQQKSSQAPKLLFHYYDKDFNNEADTPDNFQSRRPNTSFCFLDIRSPGLGDTAMYLCATSRGGGASDTQYFGPGTRLTVL.

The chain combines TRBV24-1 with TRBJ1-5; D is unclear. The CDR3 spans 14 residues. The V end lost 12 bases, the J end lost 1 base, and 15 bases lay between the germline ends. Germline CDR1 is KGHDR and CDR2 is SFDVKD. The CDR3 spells CARPVSGSNQPQHF. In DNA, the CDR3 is TGTGCCCGGCCCGTCTCGGGGAGCAATCAGCCCCAGCATTTT.

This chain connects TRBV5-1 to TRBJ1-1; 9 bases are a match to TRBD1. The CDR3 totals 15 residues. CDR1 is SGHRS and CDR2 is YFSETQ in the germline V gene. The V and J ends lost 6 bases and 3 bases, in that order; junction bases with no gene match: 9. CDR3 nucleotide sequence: TGCGCCAGCACCGGGTACAGGGGGCAACACACTGAAGCTTTCTTT. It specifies CASTGYRGQHTEAFF.

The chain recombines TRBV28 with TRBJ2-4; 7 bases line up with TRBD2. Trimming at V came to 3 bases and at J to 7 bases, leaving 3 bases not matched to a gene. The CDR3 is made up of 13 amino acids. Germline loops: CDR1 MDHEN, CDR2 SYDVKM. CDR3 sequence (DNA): TGTGCCAGCAGTTTCAGCGGGGCGAACATTCAGTACTTC. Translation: CASSFSGANIQYF.

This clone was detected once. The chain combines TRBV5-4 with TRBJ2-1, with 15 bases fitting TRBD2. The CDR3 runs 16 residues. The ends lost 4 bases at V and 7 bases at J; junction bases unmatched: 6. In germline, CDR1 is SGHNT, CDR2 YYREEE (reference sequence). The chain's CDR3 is CASSGGLAGGRNEQFF. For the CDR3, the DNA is TGTGCCAGCAGCGGCGGACTAGCGGGGGGGAGGAATGAGCAGTTCTTC. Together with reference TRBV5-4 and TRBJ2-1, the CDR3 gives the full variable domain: ETGVTQSPTHLIKTRGQQVTLRCSSQSGHNTVSWYQQALGQGPQFIFQYYREEENGRGNFPPRFSGLQFPNYSSELNVNALELDDSALYLCASSGGLAGGRNEQFFGPGTRLTVL.

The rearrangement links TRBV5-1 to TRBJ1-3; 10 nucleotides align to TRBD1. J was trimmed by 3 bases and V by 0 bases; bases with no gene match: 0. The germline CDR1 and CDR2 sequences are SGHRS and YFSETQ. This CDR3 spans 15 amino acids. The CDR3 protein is CASSLGTGGGNTIYF. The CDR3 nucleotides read TGCGCCAGCAGCTTGGGGACAGGGGGTGGAAACACCATATATTTT.

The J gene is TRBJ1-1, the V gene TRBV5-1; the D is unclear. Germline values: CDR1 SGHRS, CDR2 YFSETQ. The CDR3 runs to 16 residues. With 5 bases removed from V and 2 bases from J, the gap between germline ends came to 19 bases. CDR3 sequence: CASRAGSGSANTEAFF. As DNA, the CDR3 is TGCGCCAGCAGAGCAGGTTCTGGCTCGGCCAACACTGAAGCTTTCTTT.

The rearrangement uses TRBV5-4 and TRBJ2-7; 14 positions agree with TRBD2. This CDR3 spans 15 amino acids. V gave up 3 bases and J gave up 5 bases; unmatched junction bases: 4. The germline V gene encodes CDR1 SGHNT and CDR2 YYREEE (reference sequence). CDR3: CASSWTSGGPHEQYF. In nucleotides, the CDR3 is TGTGCCAGCAGCTGGACTAGCGGGGGGCCCCACGAGCAGTACTTC.

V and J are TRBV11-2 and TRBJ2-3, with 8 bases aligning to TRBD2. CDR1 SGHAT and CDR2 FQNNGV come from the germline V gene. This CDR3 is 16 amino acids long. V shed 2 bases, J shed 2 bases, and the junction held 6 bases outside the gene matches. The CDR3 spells CASSLTAGGLTDTQYF. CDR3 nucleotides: TGTGCCAGCAGCTTAACCGCGGGGGGACTCACAGATACGCAGTATTTT.

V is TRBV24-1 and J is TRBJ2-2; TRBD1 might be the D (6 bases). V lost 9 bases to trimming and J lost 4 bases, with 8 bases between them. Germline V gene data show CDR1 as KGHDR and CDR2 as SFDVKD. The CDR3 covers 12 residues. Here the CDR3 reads CATGQTTGELFF. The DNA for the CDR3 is TGTGCCACCGGACAGACCACCGGGGAGCTGTTTTTT.

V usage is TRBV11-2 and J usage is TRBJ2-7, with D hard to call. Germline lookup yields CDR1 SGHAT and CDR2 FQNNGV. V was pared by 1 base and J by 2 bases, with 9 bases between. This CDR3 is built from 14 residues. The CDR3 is CASSLGPGTYEQYF. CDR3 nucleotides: TGTGCCAGCAGCTTAGGTCCGGGTACCTACGAGCAGTACTTC.

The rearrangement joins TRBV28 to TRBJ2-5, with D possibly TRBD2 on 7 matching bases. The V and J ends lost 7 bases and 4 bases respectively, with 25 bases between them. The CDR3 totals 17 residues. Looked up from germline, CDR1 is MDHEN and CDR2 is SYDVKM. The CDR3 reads CASNPLGGPGTGETQYF. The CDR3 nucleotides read TGTGCCAGCAACCCACTCGGGGGGCCGGGGACCGGAGAGACCCAGTACTTC.

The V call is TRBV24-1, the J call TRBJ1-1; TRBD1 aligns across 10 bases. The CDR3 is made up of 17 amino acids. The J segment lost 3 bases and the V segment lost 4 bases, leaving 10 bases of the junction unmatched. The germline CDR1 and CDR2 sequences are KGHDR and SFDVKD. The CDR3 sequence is CATSDRRQGAKDTEAFF. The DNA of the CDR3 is TGTGCCACCAGTGACCGACGACAGGGGGCGAAGGACACTGAAGCTTTCTTT.

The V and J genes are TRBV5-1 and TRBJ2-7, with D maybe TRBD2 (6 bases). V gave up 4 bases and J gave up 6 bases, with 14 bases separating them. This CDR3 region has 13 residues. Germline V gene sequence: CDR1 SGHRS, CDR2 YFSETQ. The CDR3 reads CASSHPQGGEQYF. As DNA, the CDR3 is TGCGCCAGCAGCCATCCTCAGGGAGGCGAGCAGTACTTC.

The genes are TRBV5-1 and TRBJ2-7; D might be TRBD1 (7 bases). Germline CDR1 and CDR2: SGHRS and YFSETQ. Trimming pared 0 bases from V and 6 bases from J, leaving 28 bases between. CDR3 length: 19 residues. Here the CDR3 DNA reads TGCGCCAGCAGCTTGGCCCATTTTTCGAGGGGAGGCAGGGGGACCGAGCAGTACTTC. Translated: CASSLAHFSRGGRGTEQYF.

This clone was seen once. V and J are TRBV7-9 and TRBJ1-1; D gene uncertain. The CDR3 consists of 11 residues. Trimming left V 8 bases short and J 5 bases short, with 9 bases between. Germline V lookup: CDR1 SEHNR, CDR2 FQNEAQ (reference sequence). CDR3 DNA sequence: TGTGCCAGCGCACTTAATACTGAAGCTTTCTTT. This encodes CASALNTEAFF.

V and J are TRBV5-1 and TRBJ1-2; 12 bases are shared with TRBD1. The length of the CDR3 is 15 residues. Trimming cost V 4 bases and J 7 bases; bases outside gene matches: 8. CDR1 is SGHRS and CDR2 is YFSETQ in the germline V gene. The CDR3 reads CASSPGQGAPLGYTF. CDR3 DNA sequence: TGCGCCAGCAGCCCGGGACAGGGGGCCCCTCTTGGCTACACCTTC.